The T cell receptor beta chain described here comes from a study of blood T cell repertoires in COVID-19. On the study more broadly: PBMCs, B-cell-depleted T cells, or T cells were the source of the cDNA or gDNA that made up the material.

The CDR3 loop spans 16 amino acids. Germline assignment: CDR1 SGHTA and CDR2 FQGNSA. The ends were cut back, 1 base at V and 5 bases at J, with 17 bases in the middle. Original methodology: By means of reference gene primer amplification, nucleated cell counts were estimated. The repertoire was sequenced with immunoSEQ multiplex PCR; TCRdb's copy has only in-frame clones and lacks some. V and J calls plus clone size are reproduced from that table; the DNA served to infer D and trimming. The table has tens of thousands of clones, around 85% seen once; the top ten hold about an eighth. V gene TRBV7-2 combines with J gene TRBJ2-5; D possibly corresponds to TRBD2 (6 bases). The source of this sequence is a human donor in a cohort sampled during active COVID-19. The sample taken for sequencing was peripheral blood. CDR3 nucleotide sequence: TGTGCCAGCAGCTTAGTTGCGCGGCGGGGCGCCGAGACCCAGTACTTC. It encodes CASSLVARRGAETQYF. The variable domain in full, with the rest retrieved from reference TRBV7-2 and TRBJ2-5, is GAGVSQSPSNKVTEKGKDVELRCDPISGHTALYWYRQSLGQGLEFLIYFQGNSAPDKSGLPSDRFSAERTGGSVSTLTIQRTQQEDSAVYLCASSLVARRGAETQYFGPGTRLLVL.